This T cell receptor (beta chain) is drawn from a study of OX40 agonist ivuxolimab in advanced cancers. Study-level information: Recorded diagnoses for dose-escalation patients were hepatocellular carcinoma, melanoma, renal cell or head and neck cancer. Study-wide points: Compared with others, partial responders at 0.1-3.0 mg/kg displayed clonal expansion among the lowest. In the expanded peripheral T cells, antigen specificity was never determined.

The protocol was immunoSEQ multiplex PCR, while the TCRdb copy is restricted to in-frame clones and leaves out a portion. The table includes more than 60,000 clones, about 88% detected once. Patients were ineligible given autoimmune disease history or systemic immunosuppression. A note on this clone: Antigen unknown.

CDR1 is SGHTA and CDR2 is FQGNSA in the germline V gene. V was clipped by 5 bases and J by 5 bases, with 16 bases between them. CDR3 length: 14 amino acids. J is TRBJ2-7 and V is TRBV7-2; no clear D gene. This TCR was recovered from an adult with an advanced solid tumor such as melanoma, head and neck, liver or kidney cancer. The sequenced sample was CD4+ or CD8+ T cells sorted from blood, obtained in a trial of the OX40 agonist ivuxolimab. As DNA, the CDR3 is TGTGCCAGCAGCCCCCAATCGGGTATCCACGAGCAGTACTTC. Translation: CASSPQSGIHEQYF.